The present T cell receptor (beta chain) was sequenced within a study of cytomegalovirus exposure and HLA in healthy donors. The CDR3 runs to 16 residues. Trimming took 4 bases from V and 1 from J; bases not matched to a gene: 5. PCR primers comprised 60 Vbeta and 13 Jbeta primers. The repertoire was sequenced with immunoSEQ multiplex PCR; TCRdb's copy has only in-frame clones and lacks some. The sample has under 80,000 clones, 65% to 80% seen once; the top ten hold 5% to 6.5%. Study-level points and caveats: In most subjects, TCR beta sequences reportedly gave accurate predictions of HLA-A and HLA-B alleles.

The table lists this clone with a count of one. Its specificity is unknown. The sample comprised PBMCs. The TCR was taken from a woman aged 25 to 39 in good health and CMV-seronegative. The rearrangement links TRBV23-1 to TRBJ1-1; TRBD1 agrees at 11 bases. TRBV23-1 is reported as an ORF; its role is uncertain. The CDR3 region is CASSPPDRGRNTEAFF. The CDR3 nucleotides are TGCGCCAGCAGTCCTCCGGACAGGGGGCGGAACACTGAAGCTTTCTTT.